The next 25 T cell receptor beta chains were all read from a single sample in a study of siplizumab effects on memory and regulatory T cells. Here immunoSEQ multiplex PCR was the method, and the copy in TCRdb shows in-frame clones only, minus some. The table includes roughly 60,000 clones, just over 95% detected once. The sample was naive CD8+ T cells sorted from blood. These receptors all come from a human donor in good health.

The DNA of the CDR3 is TGTGCCAGCAGTGAGGGACAGGGGAGCCATGGGGCTTTCTTT. Residues: CASSEGQGSHGAFF. The chain employs TRBV2 and TRBJ1-1; 10 nucleotides line up with TRBD1. The J segment lost 11 bases and the V segment lost 3 bases, leaving 9 bases of the junction unmatched. Germline V gene data show CDR1 as SNHLY and CDR2 as FYNNEI. The CDR3 is 14 amino acids.

This CDR3 reads CASSLARGHEQYF. The CDR3 region has the DNA TGTGCCAGCAGCTTGGCCCGGGGACACGAGCAGTACTTC. The chain carries TRBV11-2 and TRBJ2-7; D may match TRBD1 or TRBD2 (5 bases each). Trimming shortened V by 3 bases and J by 5 bases, and 11 bases separated the two germline ends. The CDR3 loop spans 13 amino acids. Germline V gene sequence: CDR1 SGHAT, CDR2 FQNNGV.

The chain combines TRBV6-1 with TRBJ2-1; D is undetermined. Trimming took off 6 bases at V and 5 bases at J, with 5 bases between the two ends. This CDR3 is 11 amino acids long. Per the germline V gene, CDR1 is MNHNS and CDR2 is SASEGT. This chain's CDR3 is CASSFDNEQFF. CDR3 coding DNA: TGTGCCAGCAGCTTCGACAATGAGCAGTTCTTC.

This clone occurred once. The V gene is TRBV28, the J gene TRBJ1-1, with D unclear. The germline V gene encodes CDR1 MDHEN and CDR2 SYDVKM. Trimming pared 4 bases from V and 0 bases from J, leaving 9 bases between. This CDR3 has 14 residues. This CDR3 is CASSSPVMNTEAFF. In DNA form, the CDR3 reads TGTGCCAGCAGTTCTCCAGTCATGAACACTGAAGCTTTCTTT.

This rearrangement joins TRBV28 to TRBJ2-7, with TRBD2 as a possible D gene (6 bases). The CDR3 runs to 14 residues. Germline V lookup: CDR1 MDHEN, CDR2 SYDVKM. Deletions cut 6 bases from V and 0 bases from J, with 12 bases between. The CDR3 DNA sequence: TGTGCCAGCAGCGATCGACTAGTCTCCTACGAGCAGTACTTC. It yields the protein CASSDRLVSYEQYF.

This clone has only a few counts. The chain links TRBV2 to TRBJ2-5; no definite D call. CDR1 SNHLY and CDR2 FYNNEI come from the germline V gene. The CDR3 consists of 14 residues. Trimming shortened V by 7 bases and J by 2 bases, and 14 bases separated the two germline ends. CDR3 coding DNA: TGTGCCAGCATGCCCTACCTGTCACAAGAGACCCAGTACTTC. It encodes CASMPYLSQETQYF.

The rearrangement uses TRBV6-1 and TRBJ1-2; D uncertain. The V end lost 9 bases, the J end lost 4 bases, and 9 bases lay between the germline ends. The length of the CDR3 is 11 residues. Germline V gene data show CDR1 as MNHNS and CDR2 as SASEGT. The CDR3 DNA sequence: TGTGCCAGTACACAGACCTATGGCTACACCTTC. This sequence encodes CASTQTYGYTF.

This clone was picked up one time. The genes are TRBV15 and TRBJ2-5; no clear D gene. The length of the CDR3 is 14 residues. The V end was cut by 3 bases, the J end by 5 bases, with 13 bases between. CDR1 is LNHNV, CDR2 YYDKDF, per germline (reference sequence). The CDR3 nucleotides read TGTGCCACCAGCAGCCTTGGGCGCTGGGAGACCCAGTACTTC. Translating it yields CATSSLGRWETQYF.

The gene calls are TRBV11-1 and TRBJ2-4; D perhaps matches TRBD1 (5 bases). V was pared by 4 bases and J by 6 bases, with 16 bases between. CDR1 and CDR2 (germline): SGHAT, FQDESV (reference sequence). The CDR3 contains 15 residues. The CDR3 region has the DNA TGTGCCAGCAGCTCGGGTTTAGGGGCTGGAAACATTCAGTACTTC. This sequence encodes CASSSGLGAGNIQYF.

The chain employs TRBV19 and TRBJ1-1; TRBD1 might be the D (6 bases). Trimming pared 5 bases from V and 2 bases from J, leaving 12 bases between. Germline lookup yields CDR1 LNHDA and CDR2 SQIVND (reference sequence). The CDR3 covers 14 residues. CDR3 sequence (DNA): TGTGCCAGTAGTGGGGACAACGCCAACACTGAAGCTTTCTTT. This gives the protein CASSGDNANTEAFF.

As to this clone: Other DNA sequences of this sample code for an identical CDR3. This chain links TRBV6-5 with TRBJ2-5; D not resolved. V was pared by 0 bases and J by 0 bases, with 5 bases between. The CDR3 loop spans 14 amino acids. The germline CDR1 and CDR2 sequences are MNHEY and SVGAGI. The CDR3 bases are TGTGCCAGCAGTTACTCGGGCTACCAAGAGACCCAGTACTTC. This sequence encodes CASSYSGYQETQYF.

This rearrangement joins TRBV7-9 to TRBJ2-1; D remains ambiguous. Trimming took off 1 base at V and 4 bases at J, with 11 bases between the two ends. The CDR3 loop spans 15 amino acids. Per the germline V gene, CDR1 is SEHNR and CDR2 is FQNEAQ (reference sequence). The CDR3 protein is CASSLEVGRYNEQFF. The CDR3 nucleotides are TGTGCCAGCAGCTTAGAGGTAGGACGATACAATGAGCAGTTCTTC.

The chain carries TRBV5-5 and TRBJ2-7; no clear D gene. Germline V gene sequence: CDR1 SGHKS, CDR2 YYEKEE (reference sequence). There are 13 residues in the CDR3. Between the trimmed V and J ends, which lost 2 bases and 2 bases, there was a span of 8 bases. The CDR3 DNA reads as TGTGCCAGCAGCTTCGGCACCACCTACGAGCAGTACTTC. Residues: CASSFGTTYEQYF.

The chain is built from TRBV9 and TRBJ2-2; D might be TRBD1 (6 bases). The CDR3 runs 15 residues. Deletions cut 3 bases from V and 4 bases from J, with 13 bases between. CDR1 is SGDLS, CDR2 YYNGEE, per germline. The DNA of the CDR3 is TGTGCCAGCAGCGCGAGACAGGTGGGCACCGGGGAGCTGTTTTTT. Its protein product is CASSARQVGTGELFF.

The rearrangement links TRBV4-2 to TRBJ1-2, with D tentatively TRBD1 (6 bases). Per germline, CDR1 LGHNA and CDR2 YNFKEQ. CDR3 length: 12 residues. V lost 1 base, J lost 8 bases, and 8 bases lay in between. The CDR3 spells CASSQGGPGYTF. As DNA, the CDR3 is TGTGCCAGCAGCCAAGGGGGGCCAGGCTACACCTTC.

V gene TRBV9 combines with J gene TRBJ2-3; 16 positions match TRBD2. Germline CDR1 reads SGDLS; CDR2 reads YYNGEE. Trimming at V came to 3 bases and at J to 3 bases, leaving 10 bases not matched to a gene. The CDR3 has 19 residues. DNA of the CDR3: TGTGCCAGCAGCGGCCCGGGACTAGCGGGGGGGCTGTCGACAGATACGCAGTATTTT. Protein sequence: CASSGPGLAGGLSTDTQYF.

The rearrangement links TRBV4-1 to TRBJ2-7; 7 bases agree with TRBD1. In germline, CDR1 is MGHRA, CDR2 YSYEKL. After removal of 4 bases from V and 5 bases from J, the junction contained 8 bases not matched to a gene. CDR3 length equals 14 residues. The CDR3 DNA is TGCGCCAGCAGCCCACAGGGGTTAAACCACGAGCAGTACTTC. Translated: CASSPQGLNHEQYF.

V usage is TRBV5-4 and J usage is TRBJ2-3; D might be TRBD1 (6 bases). The CDR3 loop spans 15 amino acids. V lost 3 bases and J lost 6, with 17 bases in between. Germline CDR1 is SGHNT and CDR2 is YYREEE (reference sequence). DNA for the CDR3: TGTGCCAGCAGCTCCCGGGACAAAGGTCCGGATACGCAGTATTTT. Translated: CASSSRDKGPDTQYF.

The V call is TRBV28, the J call TRBJ1-6; TRBD1 agrees at 7 bases. The V gene end was trimmed by 9 bases and the J gene end by 4 bases; junction bases not matched to a gene: 6. Germline V gene sequence: CDR1 MDHEN, CDR2 SYDVKM. The CDR3 contains 14 residues. The CDR3 DNA follows: TGTGCCAGTTGGGGACAGACTTATAATTCACCCCTCCACTTT. This gives the protein CASWGQTYNSPLHF. Based on the CDR3 plus reference TRBV28 and TRBJ1-6, the full variable domain is DVKVTQSSRYLVKRTGEKVFLECVQDMDHENMFWYRQDPGLGLRLIYFSYDVKMKEKGDIPEGYSVSREKKERFSLILESASTNQTSMYLCASWGQTYNSPLHFGNGTRLTVT.

This chain joins TRBV7-3 and TRBJ2-1; perhaps TRBD1 as D (6 bases). V was trimmed by 2 bases and J by 6 bases, leaving 17 bases between them. The CDR3 has 16 residues. Germline V gene sequence: CDR1 SGHTA, CDR2 FQGTGA. This CDR3 is CASSLVDGRGGNEQFF. The CDR3 coding sequence is TGTGCCAGCAGCTTAGTAGACGGACGAGGGGGCAATGAGCAGTTCTTC.

This rearrangement joins TRBV9 to TRBJ1-1; D remains unclear. Per germline, CDR1 SGDLS and CDR2 YYNGEE. V lost 4 bases and J 2 bases, leaving 6 bases between the germline ends. The CDR3 contains 12 residues. The CDR3 is CASSSGNTEAFF. CDR3 coding DNA: TGTGCCAGCAGCTCCGGTAACACTGAAGCTTTCTTT.

The rearrangement uses TRBV4-2 and TRBJ2-7; TRBD1 agrees at 7 bases. Trimming took 0 bases from V and 4 from J; bases not matched to a gene: 0. Germline V lookup: CDR1 LGHNA, CDR2 YNFKEQ. The CDR3 covers 13 residues. The CDR3 DNA reads as TGTGCCAGCAGCCAAGACAGGGGGTACGAGCAGTACTTC. Protein: CASSQDRGYEQYF.

To note about this clone: At one boundary the junction diverges from the germline segment, which might be a read error. The chain is built from TRBV6-5 and TRBJ1-1; a weak D match, TRBD1 (5 bases). Germline V CDR1 and CDR2: MNHEY, SVGAGI. The length of the CDR3 is 11 residues. CDR3 sequence reads: CASSQGTSDVF. The CDR3, as DNA: TGTGCCAGCAGCCAAGGGACGTCGGACGTCTTT.

To note about this clone: An end of the junction does not agree with germline; a read error may underlie this. The chain links TRBV4-1 to TRBJ2-7, with a possible D match to TRBD1 (6 bases). Germline-derived CDR1 and CDR2 are MGHRA and YSYEKL. The CDR3 is made up of 13 amino acids. DNA of the CDR3: TGCGCCAGCGGCCAAGGGACATCTGGGGAGCAGTACTTC. Its translation: CASGQGTSGEQYF.

The chain employs TRBV29-1 and TRBJ2-7; tentatively, D is TRBD2 (6 bases). The CDR3 runs to 13 residues. Looked up from germline, CDR1 is SQVTM and CDR2 is ANQGSEA. Trimming took off 7 bases at V and 11 bases at J, with 24 bases between the two ends. The CDR3 DNA is TGCAGCGCTGAGGGCGGGGAGGTTCGTAGGGAGTACTTC. Translation gives CSAEGGEVRREYF.